The next 17 T cell receptor beta chains were all read from a single sample in a study of T-cell memory formation after mild COVID-19. TCRdb itself ran the 5' RACE reads through MiXCR, one entry per CDR3 protein. The data show 200,000 or so distinct CDR3 sequences, around 18% seen once. Sample: PBMCs or a T cell subset sorted from them (not recorded which). These TCRs come from an adult woman who had mild COVID-19 (a few samples of this study predate the infection). Cell type and time point are not known.

This clonotype was detected many times. An end of the junction differs from the germline gene, which may be a read error. The chain carries TRBV5-1 and TRBJ2-7; 7 bases are shared with TRBD1. Germline V gives CDR1 SGHRS, CDR2 YFSETQ. The CDR3 loop spans 14 amino acids. CDR3 nucleotide sequence: TGTGCCAGCTCACCCAGGACAGGCTCCTACGAGCAGTACTTC. Translation: CASSPRTGSYEQYF.

This clonotype was counted a few times. The CDR3 protein is CASRLTGMNTEAFF. DNA for the CDR3: TGTGCCAGCAGACTGACAGGGATGAACACTGAAGCTTTCTTT. This rearrangement joins TRBV6-1 to TRBJ1-1, with 7 bases matching TRBD1. This CDR3 region has 14 residues. The V and J ends lost 6 bases and 0 bases, in that order; junction bases with no gene match: 4. Germline lookup yields CDR1 MNHNS and CDR2 SASEGT.

The table lists this clonotype with a few counts. The V gene is TRBV12-3 or TRBV12-4, the J gene TRBJ1-5; no reliable D call. Trimming removed 8 bases at V and 0 bases at J, with 5 bases between. The CDR3 is 12 residues long. DNA of the CDR3: TGTGCCAGCTGGGATAGCAATCAGCCCCAGCATTTT. As protein: CASWDSNQPQHF.

In this sample, this clonotype turned up many times. This chain links TRBV5-1 with TRBJ2-7; TRBD1 matches 12 bases. CDR1 is SGHRS and CDR2 is YFSETQ in the germline V gene. This CDR3 comprises 17 residues. V lost 0 bases, J lost 3 bases, and 7 bases stayed unmatched. The CDR3 DNA sequence: TGCGCCAGCAGCTTGGGGGGACAGGGGGCCCCCCTCTACGAGCAGTACTTC. Translation: CASSLGGQGAPLYEQYF.

This clonotype was found a few times. V gene TRBV12-3 or TRBV12-4 combines with J gene TRBJ2-3; D is possibly TRBD2 (5 bases). This CDR3 comprises 13 residues. Trimming removed 6 bases at V and 6 bases at J, with 13 bases between. As DNA, the CDR3 is TGTGCCAGCAGCTACGATAGGAGGGATACGCAGTATTTT. Its translation: CASSYDRRDTQYF.

This clonotype was seen ten or more times. V gene TRBV4-1 combines with J gene TRBJ1-1; TRBD1 agrees at 9 bases. The CDR3 is 14 residues long. CDR1 MGHRA and CDR2 YSYEKL come from the germline V gene. With 8 bases clipped from V and 4 bases from J, the junction kept 8 bases outside the gene matches. In DNA, the CDR3 is TGCGCCAGCCAAACTGGGACAGGGACCACTGAAGCTTTCTTT. It specifies CASQTGTGTTEAFF.

This clonotype has a handful of counts. V is TRBV24-1 and J is TRBJ2-1, with D hard to call. The germline V gene has CDR1 KGHDR and CDR2 SFDVKD. V was cut by 1 base and J by 6 bases, with 6 bases left in between. This CDR3 contains 13 residues. The DNA for the CDR3 is TGTGCCACCAGTGATTTTCCCGGCAATGAGCAGTTCTTC. Translating it yields CATSDFPGNEQFF.

This clonotype was observed a handful of times. At one end the junction does not follow the germline gene, possibly because of a read error. The gene calls are TRBV7-7 and TRBJ2-5; unclear D gene. Germline V CDR1 and CDR2: SSHAT, FNYEAQ (reference sequence). The CDR3 extends over 13 amino acids. Written as DNA, the CDR3 is TGTGCTAGCAGTCCCGAATATGTGGAGACCCAGTACTTC. This gives the protein CASSPEYVETQYF.

At least ten counts were recorded for this clonotype. The V and J genes are TRBV10-3 and TRBJ2-1; 14 nucleotides match TRBD2. Looked up from germline, CDR1 is ENHRY and CDR2 is SYGVKD. The V gene end was trimmed by 6 bases and the J gene end by 5 bases; junction bases not matched to a gene: 6. The CDR3 consists of 16 residues. CDR3 DNA: TGTGCCATCAGCCCCGGACTAGCGGGGGGCCACAATGAGCAGTTCTTC. It is translated as CAISPGLAGGHNEQFF.

This clonotype showed up just a few times. The chain joins TRBV19 to TRBJ1-1; D is unclear. This CDR3 contains 13 residues. V lost 0 bases to trimming and J lost 6 bases, with 8 bases between them. Germline lookup yields CDR1 LNHDA and CDR2 SQIVND (reference sequence). The CDR3 protein is CASSIDLTSEAFF. CDR3 coding DNA: TGTGCCAGTAGTATAGATCTGACCTCTGAAGCTTTCTTT.

The chain employs TRBV10-3 and TRBJ2-7; 7 nucleotides line up with TRBD1. The J segment lost 1 base and the V segment lost 3 bases, leaving 9 bases of the junction unmatched. The germline gives CDR1 ENHRY, CDR2 SYGVKD. The CDR3 length is 16 residues. The CDR3 is CAISETGRGTSYEQYF. In DNA, the CDR3 is TGTGCCATCAGTGAAACGGGCAGGGGGACGTCCTACGAGCAGTACTTC.

This clonotype turned up a few times. V and J are TRBV6-1 and TRBJ2-6; no clear D. The germline V gene has CDR1 MNHNS and CDR2 SASEGT. The V gene lost 4 bases and the J gene lost 7 bases, with 8 bases spanning the gap. The CDR3 extends over 13 amino acids. This CDR3 reads CASSAHSANVLTF. The CDR3 coding sequence is TGTGCCAGCAGTGCCCACAGTGCCAACGTCCTGACTTTC.

This chain joins TRBV30 and TRBJ2-5; the D gene is possibly TRBD1 (7 bases). The V end lost 6 bases, the J end lost 5 bases, and 22 bases lay between the germline ends. Per germline, CDR1 GTSNPN and CDR2 SVGIG (reference sequence). This CDR3 has 15 amino acids. CDR3 in amino acids: CACQGDSGLLETQYF. DNA of the CDR3: TGTGCCTGCCAGGGGGATAGCGGTCTGCTGGAGACCCAGTACTTC.

This clonotype was picked up many times. The V gene is TRBV5-1, the J gene TRBJ2-3, with no clear D. CDR3 length: 17 residues. V lost 0 bases to trimming and J lost 0 bases, with 14 bases between them. Germline V gives CDR1 SGHRS, CDR2 YFSETQ. CDR3 sequence reads: CASSLVVGQPSTDTQYF. For the CDR3, the DNA is TGCGCCAGCAGCTTGGTGGTAGGGCAACCTAGCACAGATACGCAGTATTTT.

The V call is TRBV11-2, the J call TRBJ1-1, with no clear D. The V gene's germline CDR1 is SGHAT and CDR2 FQNNGV. The V end lost 2 bases, the J end lost 5 bases, and 9 bases lay between the germline ends. This CDR3 region has 13 residues. The CDR3 loop is CASSLYRETEAFF. As DNA, the CDR3 is TGTGCCAGCAGCTTATATAGGGAAACTGAAGCTTTCTTT.

This clonotype was counted a few times. This chain connects TRBV2 to TRBJ1-1; 7 bases are a match to TRBD1. The V and J ends lost 8 bases and 1 base, in that order; junction bases with no gene match: 4. Germline CDR1 reads SNHLY; CDR2 reads FYNNEI. This CDR3 is built from 13 residues. DNA for the CDR3: TGTGCCAGCGGACGGACAGGGAACACTGAAGCTTTCTTT. Translation gives CASGRTGNTEAFF.

The sample holds a few counts of this clonotype. This chain connects TRBV3-1 to TRBJ2-1, with TRBD1 matching 11 bases. The germline V gene has CDR1 LGHDT and CDR2 YNNKEL (reference sequence). J lost 7 bases, V lost 5 bases, and 7 bases had no gene match. The CDR3 loop spans 15 amino acids. The CDR3 loop is CASSTSGTGGNEQFF. CDR3 bases: TGTGCCAGCAGCACGTCCGGGACAGGGGGTAATGAGCAGTTCTTC.